Listed here is a single TCR beta chain. Its antigen remains unknown. The data were obtained in a study of cytomegalovirus exposure and HLA in healthy donors. The overall study: Most donors, 70% to 85% of some 400 genotyped, fell in the Caucasian-associated ancestry cluster. Study-wide points: Per published reports, the classifier diagnosed cytomegalovirus status with high specificity and sensitivity. A missense DCLRE1C variant was associated with V- and J-gene trimming of TCR beta chains in a later analysis, and an independent cohort replicated the association.

CDR1 is SQVTM and CDR2 is ANQGSEA in the germline V gene. There are 13 residues in the CDR3. The V gene end was trimmed by 6 bases and the J gene end by 9 bases; junction bases not matched to a gene: 11. Vbeta (60) and Jbeta (13) primers were used in the PCR. The data were produced by immunoSEQ multiplex PCR, yet TCRdb's version contains in-frame clones alone and is incomplete. The sample includes 150,000 to 200,000 clones, around 87% of them seen just once. In nominal health when sampled, donors likely had unrecorded immune exposures nonetheless. The sample comprised PBMCs. This TCR came from a woman aged 18 to 35 in good health and CMV-seronegative. The rearrangement joins TRBV29-1 to TRBJ2-1, with 7 bases that match TRBD2. The CDR3 DNA sequence: TGCAGCGTGGGGGGGGAAGGAGGTGGTGAGCAGTTCTTC. It codes for CSVGGEGGGEQFF.